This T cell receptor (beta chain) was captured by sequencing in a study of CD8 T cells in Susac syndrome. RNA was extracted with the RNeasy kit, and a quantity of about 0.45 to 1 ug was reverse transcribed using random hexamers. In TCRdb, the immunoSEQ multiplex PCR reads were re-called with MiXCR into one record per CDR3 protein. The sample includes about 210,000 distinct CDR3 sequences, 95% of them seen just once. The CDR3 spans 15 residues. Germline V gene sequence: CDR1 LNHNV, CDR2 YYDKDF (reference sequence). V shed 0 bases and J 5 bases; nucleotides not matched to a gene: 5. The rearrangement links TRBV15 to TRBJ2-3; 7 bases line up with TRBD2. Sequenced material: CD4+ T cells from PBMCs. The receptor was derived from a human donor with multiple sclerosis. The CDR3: CATSREGRGRDTQYF. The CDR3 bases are TGTGCCACCAGCAGAGAAGGGCGGGGGAGAGATACGCAGTATTTT.